This TCR beta chain emerged from a study of Ad26.COV2.S vaccination and SARS-CoV-2 variants. The data were produced by immunoSEQ multiplex PCR, yet TCRdb's version contains in-frame clones alone and is incomplete. The sample lists about 350,000 clones, 80% to 90% occurring once. Germline-derived CDR1 and CDR2 are MNHEY and SVGAGI. Germline trimming cut 8 bases from V and 12 bases from J; bases unmatched to any gene: 8. The CDR3 is 11 amino acids. Treatment indicated: about 20 received Ad26.COV2.S at low or high dose, single or two shots; 5 received placebo; per-sample allocation not given. Specimen acquisition occurred on day 63 following the initial vaccine or placebo injection.

This receptor was obtained from a person between 18 and 65 years old who received the Ad26.COV2.S COVID-19 vaccine or a placebo. This chain uses TRBV6-5 with TRBJ1-1, with TRBD1 matching over 8 bases. Specimen: peripheral blood, collected in a trial of Ad26.COV2.S vaccine versus placebo. The chain's CDR3 is CASGGGQGTFF. CDR3 DNA sequence: TGTGCCAGCGGGGGTGGACAGGGAACTTTCTTT.